The clone carrying this T cell receptor (beta chain) was detected a few times. Germline CDR1 reads SGHTA; CDR2 reads FQGNSA. The CDR3 extends over 15 amino acids. Trimming stripped 4 bases from V and 8 bases from J, with 17 bases between. TCRdb re-derived calls from the RT-PCR reads in MiXCR, one entry per CDR3 protein. Of about 700,000 distinct CDR3 sequences in the sample, 13% to 15% were seen once. The specimen was memory CD4+ T cells from blood. The V gene is TRBV7-2, the J gene TRBJ2-2; D is perhaps TRBD1 or TRBD2 (6 bases each). The source is a female donor in good health, serving as a healthy control. The CDR3 DNA sequence: TGTGCCAGCAGCTCGACTAGAGGGGGTGCGGGGGAGCTGTTTTTT. Translating gives CASSSTRGGAGELFF. The full variable domain, with the rest looked up from reference TRBV7-2 and TRBJ2-2, is GAGVSQSPSNKVTEKGKDVELRCDPISGHTALYWYRQSLGQGLEFLIYFQGNSAPDKSGLPSDRFSAERTGGSVSTLTIQRTQQEDSAVYLCASSSTRGGAGELFFGEGSRLTVL.